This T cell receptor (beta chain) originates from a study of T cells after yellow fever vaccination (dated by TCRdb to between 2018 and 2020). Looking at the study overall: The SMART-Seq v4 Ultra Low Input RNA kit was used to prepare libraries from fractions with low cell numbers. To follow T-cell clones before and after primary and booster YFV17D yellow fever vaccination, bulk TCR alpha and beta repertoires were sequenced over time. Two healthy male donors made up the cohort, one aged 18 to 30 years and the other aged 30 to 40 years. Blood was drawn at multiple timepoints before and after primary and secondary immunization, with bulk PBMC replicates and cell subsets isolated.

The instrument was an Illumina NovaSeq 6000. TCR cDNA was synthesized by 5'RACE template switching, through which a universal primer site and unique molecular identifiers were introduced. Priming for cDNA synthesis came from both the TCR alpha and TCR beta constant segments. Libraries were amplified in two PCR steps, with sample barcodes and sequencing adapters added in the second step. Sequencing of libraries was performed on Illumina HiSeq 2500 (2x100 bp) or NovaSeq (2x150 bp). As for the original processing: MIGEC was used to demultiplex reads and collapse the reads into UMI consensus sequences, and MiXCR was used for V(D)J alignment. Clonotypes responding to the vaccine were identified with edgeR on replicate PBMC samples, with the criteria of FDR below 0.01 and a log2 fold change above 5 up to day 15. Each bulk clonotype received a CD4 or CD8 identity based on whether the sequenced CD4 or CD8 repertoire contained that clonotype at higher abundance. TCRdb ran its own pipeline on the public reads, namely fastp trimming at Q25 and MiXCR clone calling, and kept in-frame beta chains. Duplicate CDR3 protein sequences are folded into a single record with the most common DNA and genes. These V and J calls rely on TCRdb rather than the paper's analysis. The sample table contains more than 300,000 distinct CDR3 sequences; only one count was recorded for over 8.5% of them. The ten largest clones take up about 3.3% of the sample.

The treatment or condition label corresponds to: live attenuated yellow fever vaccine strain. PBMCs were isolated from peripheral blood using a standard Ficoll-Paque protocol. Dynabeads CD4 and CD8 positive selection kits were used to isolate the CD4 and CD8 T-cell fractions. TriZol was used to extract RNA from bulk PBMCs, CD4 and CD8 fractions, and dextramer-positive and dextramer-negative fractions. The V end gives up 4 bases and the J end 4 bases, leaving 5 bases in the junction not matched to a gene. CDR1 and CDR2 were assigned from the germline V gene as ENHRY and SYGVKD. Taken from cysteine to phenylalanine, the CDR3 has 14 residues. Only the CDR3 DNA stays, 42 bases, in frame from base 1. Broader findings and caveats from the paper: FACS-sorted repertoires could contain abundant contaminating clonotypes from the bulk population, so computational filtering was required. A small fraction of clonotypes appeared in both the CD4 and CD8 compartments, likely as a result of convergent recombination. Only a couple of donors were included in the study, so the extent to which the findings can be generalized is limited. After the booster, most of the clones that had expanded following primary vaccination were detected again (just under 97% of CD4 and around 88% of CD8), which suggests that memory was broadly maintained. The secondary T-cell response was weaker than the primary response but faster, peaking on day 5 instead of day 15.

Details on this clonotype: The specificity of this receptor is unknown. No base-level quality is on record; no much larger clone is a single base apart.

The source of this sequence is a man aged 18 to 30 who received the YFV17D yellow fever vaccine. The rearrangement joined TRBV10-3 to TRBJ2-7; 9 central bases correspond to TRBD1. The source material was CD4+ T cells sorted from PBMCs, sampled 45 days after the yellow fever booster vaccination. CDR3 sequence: CAISARDRAYEQYF. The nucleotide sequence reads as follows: TGTGCCATCAGTGCCCGGGACAGGGCTTACGAGCAGTACTTC.